This TCR beta chain stems from a study of STAT3 mutations in large granular lymphocyte leukemia. Findings and caveats of the study: At least one immunodominant TCR beta clonotype appeared in every T-cell large granular lymphocyte leukemia patient.

Here immunoSEQ multiplex PCR was the method, and the copy in TCRdb shows in-frame clones only, minus some. The sample has about 24,000 clones; approximately 94% are singletons. The CDR3 sequence is 16 residues long. J lost 1 base, V lost 3 bases, and 2 bases had no gene match. Looked up from germline, CDR1 is SGDLS and CDR2 is YYNGEE. On this clone: The antigen remains undetermined.

Sequencing was done on a sample of peripheral blood mononuclear cells. The TCR originated in a man in his forties or fifties with T-cell large granular lymphocyte leukemia. Some clones in this sample may be carry-over from other donors' samples. The rearrangement links TRBV9 to TRBJ2-2; 11 positions agree with TRBD2. The CDR3 protein is CASSATSGGNTGELFF. CDR3 sequence (DNA): TGTGCCAGCAGCGCAACTAGCGGGGGGAACACCGGGGAGCTGTTTTTT.